The T cell receptor beta chain under discussion was sequenced for a study of breast tumors, draining lymph nodes, adjacent tissues. Samples came from axillary lymph nodes draining the breast cancer. In its sample, this clonotype was seen many times. Between the trimmed V and J ends, which lost 11 bases and 0 bases, there was a span of 12 bases. Germline V gene sequence: CDR1 ENHRY, CDR2 SYGVKD. The CDR3 extends over 13 amino acids. Each CDR3 protein is one row after TCRdb ran MiXCR on the multiplex PCR reads. This repertoire shows 130,000 or so distinct CDR3 sequences, around 24% found once; its top ten account for just over 2.5%.

The sequence was obtained from a female donor with breast cancer. Some clones in this sample may be carry-over from other donors' samples. This rearrangement joins TRBV10-3 to TRBJ2-3; D may be TRBD1 (6 bases). Sequencing was performed on axillary lymph node tissue. CDR3 residues: CAVGAGSTDTQYF. The DNA of the CDR3 is TGTGCCGTGGGGGCAGGGAGCACAGATACGCAGTATTTT.